The clone carrying this T cell receptor (beta chain) was picked up a small number of times. The sample comes from a study of blood T cell repertoires in COVID-19. Overall study context: The United States, Italy and Spain provided the acute and convalescent COVID-19 samples. From T cells, B-cell-depleted T cells, or PBMCs came the material, which was cDNA or gDNA.

Methods used by the authors: By means of reference gene primer amplification, nucleated cell counts were estimated. The protocol was immunoSEQ multiplex PCR, while the TCRdb copy is restricted to in-frame clones and leaves out a portion. That table furnishes V, J and clone size, whereas the DNA furnished D and trimming. Among over 350,000 clones listed, around nine tenths were seen once. The length of the CDR3 is 14 residues. The V end was cut by 6 bases, the J end by 10 bases, with 16 bases between. Looked up from germline, CDR1 is LGHDT and CDR2 is YNNKEL (reference sequence). The sequence derives from a young woman with acute or convalescent COVID-19. The chain couples TRBV3-1 (or the pseudogene TRBV3-2) to TRBJ1-6; TRBD1 is a possible D gene (5 bases). Sequencing was performed on peripheral blood. The CDR3 bases are TGTGCCAGCAGTCAGACAGCCGTGGGCTCACCCCTCCACTTT. Translating it yields CASSQTAVGSPLHF.